The 6 T cell receptor beta chains below come from one sample, sequenced in a study of blood T cell repertoires in COVID-19. Assay: immunoSEQ multiplex PCR; the TCRdb copy retains only in-frame clones and omits some. The data contain some 90,000 clones, about 88% of them singletons. Material: peripheral blood. The source is a man between 45 and 60 years old with acute or convalescent COVID-19.

This chain uses TRBV30 with TRBJ1-6; D unclear. The germline V gene encodes CDR1 GTSNPN and CDR2 SVGIG (reference sequence). The ends were cut back, 0 bases at V and 5 bases at J, with 5 bases in the middle. This CDR3 has 13 amino acids. The CDR3 loop is CAWSVQNNSPLHF. The CDR3 DNA sequence: TGTGCCTGGAGTGTACAGAATAATTCACCCCTCCACTTT.

This clone appeared a single time. The chain has TRBV7-9 and TRBJ1-6; 8 bases fit TRBD1. V lost 1 base and J lost 7; bases outside the gene matches: 6. Germline V gene lookup returns CDR1 SEHNR and CDR2 FQNEAQ (reference sequence). The CDR3 has 16 residues. The CDR3 coding sequence is TGTGCCAGCAGCTTAGGGACAGGGTTGGGGAATTCACCCCTCCACTTT. This codes for CASSLGTGLGNSPLHF.

This clone was recorded a few times. The genes are TRBV29-1 and TRBJ2-7; D possibly corresponds to TRBD1 (6 bases). CDR1 SQVTM and CDR2 ANQGSEA come from the germline V gene. The V and J ends lost 7 bases and 4 bases respectively, with 11 bases between them. The CDR3 is 11 amino acids. The CDR3 protein is CSATQGYEQYF. Here the CDR3 DNA reads TGCAGCGCCACCCAGGGGTACGAGCAGTACTTC.

V is TRBV5-6 and J is TRBJ1-2; perhaps TRBD1 as D (5 bases). Trimming removed 0 bases at V and 7 bases at J, with 25 bases between. The CDR3 is made up of 18 amino acids. Germline CDR1 reads SGHDT; CDR2 reads YYEEEE. CDR3 nucleotides: TGTGCCAGCAGCTTGGGGGGAGGGACGAGCGGGGGACGAGCTGGCTACACCTTC. Protein product: CASSLGGGTSGGRAGYTF.

The genes are TRBV29-1 and TRBJ1-1, with a possible D match to TRBD1 (6 bases). The CDR3 totals 14 residues. The V and J ends lost 7 bases and 0 bases respectively, with 15 bases between them. Germline CDR1 is SQVTM and CDR2 is ANQGSEA. The CDR3 DNA sequence: TGCAGCGCTTCCGCCGGGACATTGAACACTGAAGCTTTCTTT. This sequence encodes CSASAGTLNTEAFF.

The rearrangement links TRBV28 to TRBJ2-5; D perhaps matches TRBD2 (6 bases). Germline loops: CDR1 MDHEN, CDR2 SYDVKM. V lost 11 bases and J lost 1, with 20 bases in between. The CDR3 consists of 15 residues. The CDR3 reads CACGGFTKPQETQYF. Written as DNA, the CDR3 is TGTGCCTGCGGAGGGTTTACAAAGCCCCAAGAGACCCAGTACTTC.